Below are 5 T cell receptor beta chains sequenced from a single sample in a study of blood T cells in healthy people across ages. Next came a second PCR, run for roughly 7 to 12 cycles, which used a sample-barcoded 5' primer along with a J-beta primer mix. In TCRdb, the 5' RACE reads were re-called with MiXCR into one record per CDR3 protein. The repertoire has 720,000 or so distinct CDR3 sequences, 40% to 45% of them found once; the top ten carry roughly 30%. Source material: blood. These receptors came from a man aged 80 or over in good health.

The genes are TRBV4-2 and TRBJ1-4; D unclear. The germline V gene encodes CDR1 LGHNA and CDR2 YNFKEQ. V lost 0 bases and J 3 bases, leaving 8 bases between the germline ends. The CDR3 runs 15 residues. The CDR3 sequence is CASSQDSLPNEKLFF. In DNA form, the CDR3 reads TGTGCCAGCAGCCAAGATTCCTTGCCTAATGAAAAACTGTTTTTT.

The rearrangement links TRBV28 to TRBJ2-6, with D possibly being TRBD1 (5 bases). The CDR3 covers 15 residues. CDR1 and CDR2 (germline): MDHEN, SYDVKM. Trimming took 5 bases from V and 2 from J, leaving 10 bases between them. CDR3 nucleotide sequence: TGTGCCAGCAGTATGACAGTAGCTGGGGCCAACGTCCTGACTTTC. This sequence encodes CASSMTVAGANVLTF.

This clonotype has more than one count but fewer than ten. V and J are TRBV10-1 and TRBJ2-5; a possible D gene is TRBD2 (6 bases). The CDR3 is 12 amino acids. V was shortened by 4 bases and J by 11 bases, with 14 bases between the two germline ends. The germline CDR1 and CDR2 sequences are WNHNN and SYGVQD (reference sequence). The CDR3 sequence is CASSGPGEKQYF. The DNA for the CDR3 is TGCGCCAGCAGTGGCCCGGGAGAGAAGCAGTACTTC.

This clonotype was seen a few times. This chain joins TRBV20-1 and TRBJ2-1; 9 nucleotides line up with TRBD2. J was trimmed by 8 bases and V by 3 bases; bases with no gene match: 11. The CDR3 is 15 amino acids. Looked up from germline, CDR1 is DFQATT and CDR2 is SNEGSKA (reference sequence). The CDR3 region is CSASALSGSGDEQFF. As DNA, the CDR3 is TGCAGTGCTAGTGCCCTTAGCGGGAGTGGGGATGAGCAGTTCTTC.

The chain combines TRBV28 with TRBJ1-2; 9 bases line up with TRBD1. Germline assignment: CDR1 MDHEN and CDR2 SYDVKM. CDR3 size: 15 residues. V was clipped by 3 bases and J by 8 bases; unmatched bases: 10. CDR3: CASSFPPDRGEGYTF. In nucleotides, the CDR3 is TGTGCCAGCAGTTTCCCCCCGGACAGGGGAGAAGGCTACACCTTC.